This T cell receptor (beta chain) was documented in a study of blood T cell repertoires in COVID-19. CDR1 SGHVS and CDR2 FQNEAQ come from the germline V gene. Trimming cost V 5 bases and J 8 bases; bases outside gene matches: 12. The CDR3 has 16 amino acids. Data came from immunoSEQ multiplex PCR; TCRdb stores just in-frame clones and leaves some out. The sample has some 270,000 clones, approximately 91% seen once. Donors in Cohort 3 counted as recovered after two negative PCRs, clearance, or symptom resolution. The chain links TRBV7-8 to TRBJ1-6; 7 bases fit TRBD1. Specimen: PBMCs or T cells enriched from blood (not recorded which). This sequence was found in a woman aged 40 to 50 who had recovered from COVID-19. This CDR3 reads CASSSQTGVGDSPLHF. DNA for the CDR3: TGTGCCAGCAGCAGTCAAACAGGGGTAGGGGATTCACCCCTCCACTTT.